This TCR beta chain is from a study of monozygotic twins with inflammatory bowel disease. This CDR3 comprises 14 residues. CDR1 is SGHRS, CDR2 YFSETQ, per germline. RNA in its total form was extracted from whole blood, and T cells were not sorted. As regards this clonotype: Its cognate antigen is unknown.

Broader study findings: For repertoire similarity, concordant twins did not differ from discordant twins, possibly because power was limited.

Per TCR library, approximately 3,800 ng of total RNA was used. Nested PCRs (about 15 and 9 cycles, two total) were applied to TCRalpha and TCRbeta cDNA. Reprocessing the 5' RACE reads, TCRdb reports a single entry for every CDR3 protein and omits DNA. This sample's table reports approximately 380,000 distinct CDR3 sequences. The sequencing input was blood. The sequence was collected from a human donor with ulcerative colitis or Crohn's disease, or a healthy co-twin of an affected twin (not recorded which). The V gene is TRBV5-1, the J gene TRBJ2-7. This CDR3 reads CASSWQSMSYEQYF.